The clone carrying this T cell receptor (beta chain) was found once. This specimen belongs to a study of blood T cell repertoires in COVID-19. Generated by immunoSEQ multiplex PCR, the TCRdb table keeps only in-frame clones and is missing some. The sample yields approximately 310,000 clones, 85% seen once. CDR1 LNHDA and CDR2 SQIVND come from the germline V gene (reference sequence). CDR3 size: 15 residues. The V and J ends lost 5 bases and 3 bases, in that order; junction bases with no gene match: 5. The source of this sequence is a woman between 25 and 40 years old who had been exposed to COVID-19. Sequenced material: PBMCs or T cells enriched from blood (not recorded which). This chain uses TRBV19 with TRBJ2-7; 12 bases agree with TRBD1. CDR3 sequence: CASSPRDRGLYEQYF. In nucleotides, the CDR3 is TGTGCCAGTAGTCCCCGGGACAGGGGGCTCTACGAGCAGTACTTC.